Presented here are 19 T cell receptor beta chains from one specimen sequenced in a study of radiotherapy plus CTLA-4 blockade in lung cancer. Libraries were prepared by immunoSEQ multiplex PCR; TCRdb keeps only in-frame clonotypes and omits some of them. The sample lists about 47,000 clones, around 69% seen once, with approximately 8.8% in the top ten. The material sequenced was peripheral blood, taken from a patient treated with radiotherapy plus ipilimumab. All receptors come from a human donor with non-small cell lung cancer who had stable disease on radiotherapy plus ipilimumab.

The J gene is TRBJ2-5, the V gene TRBV5-1, with 9 positions matching TRBD2. CDR1 SGHRS and CDR2 YFSETQ come from the germline V gene. Trimming at V came to 3 bases and at J to 1 base, leaving 7 bases not matched to a gene. The CDR3 loop spans 16 amino acids. The CDR3 bases are TGCGCCAGCAGCTCCTTGGCGGGGGGGGCCCAAGAGACCCAGTACTTC. Protein sequence: CASSSLAGGAQETQYF.

This clone was found a few times. J is TRBJ2-4 and V is TRBV20-1; 7 positions match TRBD1. V shed 6 bases and J 15 bases; nucleotides not matched to a gene: 11. The germline gives CDR1 DFQATT, CDR2 SNEGSKA (reference sequence). The length of the CDR3 is 11 residues. The CDR3 is CSAAQGLWGYF. Written as DNA, the CDR3 is TGCAGTGCAGCACAGGGGCTTTGGGGGTACTTC.

The chain combines TRBV7-2 with TRBJ2-7; the D is unclear. Germline values: CDR1 SGHTA, CDR2 FQGNSA. The CDR3 loop spans 16 amino acids. Trimming cost V 6 bases and J 0 bases, with 18 bases left between them. The CDR3 is CASSYGGPRSSYEQYF. CDR3 nucleotide sequence: TGTGCCAGCAGTTACGGCGGACCGAGGAGCTCCTACGAGCAGTACTTC. Together with reference TRBV7-2 and TRBJ2-7, the CDR3 gives the full variable domain: GAGVSQSPSNKVTEKGKDVELRCDPISGHTALYWYRQSLGQGLEFLIYFQGNSAPDKSGLPSDRFSAERTGGSVSTLTIQRTQQEDSAVYLCASSYGGPRSSYEQYFGPGTRLTVT.

V is TRBV5-1 and J is TRBJ1-2; TRBD1 matches 7 bases. J was trimmed by 1 base and V by 4 bases; bases with no gene match: 13. This CDR3 comprises 17 residues. The germline gives CDR1 SGHRS, CDR2 YFSETQ. The CDR3 region is CASSAADRPTHNYGYTF. Here the CDR3 DNA reads TGCGCCAGCAGCGCAGCGGACAGGCCAACGCATAACTATGGCTACACCTTC.

As concerns this clone: The same CDR3 is also encoded by other DNA sequences in this sample. This chain links TRBV7-2 with TRBJ1-5; no definite D call. The CDR3 runs 14 residues. Trimming took 2 bases from V and 3 from J, leaving 8 bases between them. Germline V gives CDR1 SGHTA, CDR2 FQGNSA. The CDR3 DNA follows: TGTGCCAGCAGCTTAAGAGGTAACAATCAGCCCCAGCATTTT. Residues: CASSLRGNNQPQHF.

This chain links TRBV27 with TRBJ1-5, with a weak D call TRBD1 (6 bases). The V gene lost 3 bases and the J gene lost 4 bases, with 10 bases spanning the gap. Germline CDR1 MNHEY, CDR2 SMNVEV (reference sequence). CDR3 length: 14 residues. The CDR3 protein is CASSLETGNQPQHF. CDR3 DNA sequence: TGTGCCAGCAGTTTGGAGACAGGTAATCAGCCCCAGCATTTT.

The V gene is TRBV5-1, the J gene TRBJ2-3; 9 nucleotides align to TRBD2. This CDR3 spans 17 amino acids. The trim removed 0 bases at V and 4 bases at J, leaving 9 bases unmatched. The germline V gene encodes CDR1 SGHRS and CDR2 YFSETQ. The CDR3 region is CASSLVNSGGRADTQYF. For the CDR3, the DNA is TGCGCCAGCAGCTTGGTGAATAGCGGGGGTCGAGCAGATACGCAGTATTTT. Looking up the rest from reference TRBV5-1 and TRBJ2-3 gives the full variable domain: KAGVTQTPRYLIKTRGQQVTLSCSPISGHRSVSWYQQTPGQGLQFLFEYFSETQRNKGNFPGRFSGRQFSNSRSEMNVSTLELGDSALYLCASSLVNSGGRADTQYFGPGTRLTVL.

V usage is TRBV27 and J usage is TRBJ1-5; D possibly corresponds to TRBD1 (5 bases). The CDR3 is 14 amino acids. The germline CDR1 and CDR2 sequences are MNHEY and SMNVEV (reference sequence). V lost 6 bases, J lost 4 bases, and 13 bases lay in between. The CDR3 DNA follows: TGTGCCAGCAGGACAGCCGACTTAAATCAGCCCCAGCATTTT. This encodes CASRTADLNQPQHF.

This clone was seen only a few times. The V gene is TRBV7-2, the J gene TRBJ1-1; D is undetermined. The V end lost 5 bases, the J end lost 0 bases, and 13 bases lay between the germline ends. The CDR3 loop spans 15 amino acids. Germline V lookup: CDR1 SGHTA, CDR2 FQGNSA. DNA for the CDR3: TGTGCCAGCAGCCCCTCGTCAGGCCTGAACACTGAAGCTTTCTTT. Protein product: CASSPSSGLNTEAFF.

The CDR3 bases are TGTGCCAGCAGTTACGCAGCAGGAGTACTAATGCGCTACACCTTC. It codes for CASSYAAGVLMRYTF. The rearrangement uses TRBV6-5 and TRBJ1-2; D uncertain. Trimming cost V 2 bases and J 9 bases, with 19 bases left between them. The V gene's germline CDR1 is MNHEY and CDR2 SVGAGI. There are 15 residues in the CDR3.

The gene calls are TRBV14 and TRBJ1-2, with D possibly matching TRBD1 (6 bases). Germline V lookup: CDR1 SGHDN, CDR2 FVKESK. The CDR3 loop spans 15 amino acids. V was trimmed by 4 bases and J by 7 bases, leaving 19 bases between them. This chain's CDR3 is CASSLAQGGRGGYTF. CDR3 nucleotide sequence: TGTGCCAGCAGCCTAGCACAAGGGGGGAGAGGTGGCTACACCTTC.

Turning to this clone: Compared with germline, one end of the junction differs, possibly owing to a read error. The chain joins TRBV5-1 to TRBJ2-1; 7 bases map to TRBD1. This CDR3 spans 15 amino acids. From germline, CDR1 is SGHRS and CDR2 YFSETQ. CDR3 sequence (DNA): TGCACCAGCAGCTTTGTACAGGGGTTCTACAATGAGCAGTTCTTC. Translating it yields CTSSFVQGFYNEQFF.

In regard to this clone: One end of the junction does not line up with germline, which may come from a read error. The chain uses TRBV29-1 and TRBJ1-2; D is perhaps TRBD1 (5 bases). CDR1 SQVTM and CDR2 ANQGSEA come from the germline V gene. The CDR3 loop spans 15 amino acids. The CDR3: CRVGGGGPMLSGYTF. As DNA, the CDR3 is TGCCGCGTTGGGGGGGGTGGACCTATGCTCTCCGGCTACACCTTC.

V and J are TRBV2 and TRBJ1-4; tentative D call: TRBD1 (5 bases). Trimming shortened V by 6 bases and J by 8 bases, and 7 bases separated the two germline ends. CDR1 SNHLY and CDR2 FYNNEI come from the germline V gene. This CDR3 is 11 amino acids long. The CDR3 protein is CASRRDEKLFF. CDR3 DNA: TGTGCCAGCAGGAGGGACGAAAAACTGTTTTTT.

The chain recombines TRBV7-9 with TRBJ1-6, with 7 bases matching TRBD1. The CDR3 spans 17 residues. V trimming: 2 bases; J trimming: 7 bases; junction bases outside the gene matches: 11. Germline values: CDR1 SEHNR, CDR2 FQNEAQ (reference sequence). The CDR3 region is CASSLPSTGLGNSPLHF. The CDR3 nucleotides are TGTGCCAGCAGCTTACCCTCGACAGGGTTGGGAAATTCACCCCTCCACTTT.

The chain uses TRBV10-3 and TRBJ1-3; D is uncertain. CDR3 length: 13 amino acids. CDR1 and CDR2 (germline): ENHRY, SYGVKD. Deletions cut 4 bases from V and 2 bases from J, with 6 bases between. DNA for the CDR3: TGTGCCATCAGTGGGACTCCTGGAAACACCATATATTTT. Translating it yields CAISGTPGNTIYF.

This sequence joins TRBV7-8 and TRBJ1-6; TRBD1 might be the D (5 bases). This CDR3 spans 12 amino acids. V gave up 5 bases and J gave up 14 bases, with 13 bases separating them. The germline CDR1 and CDR2 sequences are SGHVS and FQNEAQ. CDR3 nucleotides: TGTGCCAGCAGCACTGGGCCGGGGGCCCTCCACTTT. Its protein is CASSTGPGALHF. Based on the CDR3 plus reference TRBV7-8 and TRBJ1-6, the full variable domain is GAGVSQSPRYKVAKRGQDVALRCDPISGHVSLFWYQQALGQGPEFLTYFQNEAQLDKSGLPSDRFFAERPEGSVSTLKIQRTQQEDSAVYLCASSTGPGALHFGNGTRLTVT.

Only a few counts were recorded for this clone. This rearrangement joins TRBV6-1 to TRBJ2-7; D gene unclear. The CDR3 is 12 residues long. Trimming took 6 bases from V and 0 from J, leaving 6 bases between them. Germline values: CDR1 MNHNS, CDR2 SASEGT. CDR3 loop: CASRESSYEQYF. DNA of the CDR3: TGTGCCAGCAGGGAATCCTCCTACGAGCAGTACTTC.

The chain joins TRBV15 to TRBJ1-3; D remains ambiguous. Germline values: CDR1 LNHNV, CDR2 YYDKDF (reference sequence). The V and J ends lost 0 bases and 3 bases respectively, with 15 bases between them. The length of the CDR3 is 17 residues. CDR3 coding DNA: TGTGCCACCAGCAGAGATCCATGGGCGGGAGGTGGAAACACCATATATTTT. Translating it yields CATSRDPWAGGGNTIYF.